These T cell receptor beta chains were read from a single sample in a study of CD8+CD57+ T cells in acquired aplastic anemia. TCRdb reanalysed the reads using MiXCR and keeps one entry per CDR3 protein. The profile covers about 200,000 distinct CDR3 sequences, with approximately 65% appearing a single time and around 50% taken by the ten largest. Sequenced: sorted CD4+, CD8+, or CD8+CD57+ T cells (not recorded which) from PBMCs. These TCRs come from a human donor with aplastic anemia. Both conserved end residues are part of each CDR3. A D gene is named only where the DNA matches it firmly. Only part of the rows carry a size: once, few, many, or a class if the clone is expanded.

DNA: TGTGCCAGCAGCTTCCGCCGGGACAGACTTTACGAGCAGTACTTC
CDR3: CASSFRRDRLYEQYF
V: TRBV7-2
D: TRBD1
J: TRBJ2-7
size: NA

DNA: TGCAGTGCTACGGTAGCGGGAGGTTGGTCCTACGAGCAGTACTTC
CDR3: CSATVAGGWSYEQYF
V: TRBV20-1
D: TRBD2
J: TRBJ2-7
size: few

DNA: TGCAGTGCTAGAGAGGGGGGACGGGCCTACGAGCAGTACTTC
CDR3: CSAREGGRAYEQYF
V: TRBV20-1
D: NA
J: TRBJ2-7
size: NA

DNA: TGTGCCAGCAGTACGCAACAGGTGAACTATGGCTACACCTTC
CDR3: CASSTQQVNYGYTF
V: TRBV6-5
D: NA
J: TRBJ1-2
size: once

DNA: TGTGCCAGCAGTTTAGAAAGACTAGCGGGAAACAATGAGCAGTTCTTC
CDR3: CASSLERLAGNNEQFF
V: TRBV12-3/TRBV12-4
D: TRBD2
J: TRBJ2-1
size: NA

DNA: TGCGCCAGCAGCCAAGATCTATGGGCAGGGGGCAGCGGCACTGAAGCTTTCTTT
CDR3: CASSQDLWAGGSGTEAFF
V: TRBV4-1
D: TRBD1
J: TRBJ1-1
size: NA

DNA: TGTGCCTCATCTCGGGGTCTTAATGAAAAACTGTTTTTT
CDR3: CASSRGLNEKLFF
V: TRBV19
D: NA
J: TRBJ1-4
size: NA

DNA: TGTGCCAGCAGCCCCGGGACAGGAATTGCCTACGAGCAGTACTTC
CDR3: CASSPGTGIAYEQYF
V: TRBV28
D: TRBD1
J: TRBJ2-7
size: NA

DNA: TGTGCCTCTAGCGAGAGCTCCTACAATGAGCAGTTCTTC
CDR3: CASSESSYNEQFF
V: TRBV6-6
D: NA
J: TRBJ2-1
size: NA

DNA: TGTGCCAGCAGCTTTCAGGGGTACAATGAGCAGTTCTTC
CDR3: CASSFQGYNEQFF
V: TRBV7-2
D: NA
J: TRBJ2-1
size: NA

DNA: TGTGCCAGCAGCTTAGGAGGTCTAACCTACGAGCAGTACTTC
CDR3: CASSLGGLTYEQYF
V: TRBV7-8
D: NA
J: TRBJ2-7
size: NA

DNA: TGTGCCAGCAGCTTAGTCCAGAGCTCCTATAATTCACCCCTCCACTTT
CDR3: CASSLVQSSYNSPLHF
V: TRBV7-2
D: NA
J: TRBJ1-6
size: few

DNA: TGTGCCAGCAGCTTAGATAGGGGGATCAGTGATGAGCAGTTCTTC
CDR3: CASSLDRGISDEQFF
V: TRBV7-2
D: NA
J: TRBJ2-1
size: many

DNA: TGTGCCAGCTCCGAACAGGGGTTTGACAATCAGCCCCAGCATTTT
CDR3: CASSEQGFDNQPQHF
V: TRBV9
D: TRBD1
J: TRBJ1-5
size: few

DNA: TGTGCCAGCAGCCCCCCCGGGACAGGGGTCTCACCCCTCCACTTT
CDR3: CASSPPGTGVSPLHF
V: TRBV7-9
D: TRBD1
J: TRBJ1-6
size: NA

DNA: TGTGCCAGTGGGGGGACAAGGATCTTC
CDR3: CASGGTRIF
V: TRBV19
D: NA
J: TRBJ2-1
size: NA

DNA: TGTGCCTGGGGCCATAGCTCCTACGAGCAGTACTTC
CDR3: CAWGHSSYEQYF
V: TRBV30
D: NA
J: TRBJ2-7
size: many

DNA: TGTGCCAGCAGCCACGTCCCGGGGGCCAACGTCCTGACTTTC
CDR3: CASSHVPGANVLTF
V: TRBV14
D: NA
J: TRBJ2-6
size: many

DNA: TGTGCCAGCTCGACAGGGGCGGGGGAGGAGACCCAGTACTTC
CDR3: CASSTGAGEETQYF
V: TRBV3-1
D: NA
J: TRBJ2-5
size: many

DNA: TGTGCCAGCAGCCTGATAGCGGGAGGGCGATATTCAGATACGCAGTATTTT
CDR3: CASSLIAGGRYSDTQYF
V: TRBV25-1
D: TRBD2
J: TRBJ2-3
size: NA

DNA: TGTGCCAGCAGCGCTGACGTTTCCTACGAGCAGTACTTC
CDR3: CASSADVSYEQYF
V: TRBV7-3
D: NA
J: TRBJ2-7
size: NA

DNA: TGTGCCAGCAGCTTGGCGGGGACAGAGACCCAGTACTTC
CDR3: CASSLAGTETQYF
V: TRBV7-2
D: NA
J: TRBJ2-5
size: NA

DNA: TGTGCCAGTGGACAGATCTATGGCTACACCTTC
CDR3: CASGQIYGYTF
V: TRBV12-3/TRBV12-4
D: NA
J: TRBJ1-2
size: once

DNA: TGCAGTGCCCCGGGGTCTACGGTCTACGAGCAGTACTTC
CDR3: CSAPGSTVYEQYF
V: TRBV20-1
D: NA
J: TRBJ2-7
size: NA

DNA: TGCGCCAGCAGCTTGGTGGCTAGCGGGAGGGCCCTTGCCTACAATGAGCAGTTCTTC
CDR3: CASSLVASGRALAYNEQFF
V: TRBV5-1
D: TRBD2
J: TRBJ2-1
size: NA

DNA: TGTGCCACCAGTGACATTACATCGGAAAAACTGTTTTTT
CDR3: CATSDITSEKLFF
V: TRBV24-1
D: NA
J: TRBJ1-4
size: NA

DNA: TGTGCCAGCAGTTTCGTGTTGGAAGGCTTCCCGAACACTGAAGCTTTCTTT
CDR3: CASSFVLEGFPNTEAFF
V: TRBV12-3/TRBV12-4
D: NA
J: TRBJ1-1
size: many

DNA: TGTGCCAGCAGTGATGGCCGAACAGGGCCTGAGCAGTTCTTC
CDR3: CASSDGRTGPEQFF
V: TRBV25-1
D: NA
J: TRBJ2-1
size: NA